The 3 T cell receptor beta chains below come from one sample, sequenced in a study of identifying expanded T cells in peripheral blood. Repertoires were generated with immunoSEQ multiplex PCR, while TCRdb's copy carries only in-frame clones and drops some. This sample has about 53,000 clones, with about 80% found just once. Material: blood. These TCRs come from a person aged 18-69 years in good health.

This clone occurred once. The chain is built from TRBV4-1 and TRBJ1-1; possibly TRBD1 for D (5 bases). The germline CDR1 and CDR2 sequences are MGHRA and YSYEKL. V gave up 5 bases and J gave up 0 bases, with 16 bases separating them. The CDR3 has 16 amino acids. CDR3 coding DNA: TGCGCCAGCAGCAAAGGACAAGGGCCGTTGAACACTGAAGCTTTCTTT. As protein: CASSKGQGPLNTEAFF.

The CDR3 loop reads CASSFESGNTEAFF. The CDR3 coding sequence is TGTGCCAGCAGCTTTGAGTCAGGGAACACTGAAGCTTTCTTT. This chain uses TRBV11-2 with TRBJ1-1; D gene uncertain. Germline V gene sequence: CDR1 SGHAT, CDR2 FQNNGV. There are 14 residues in the CDR3. V dropped 3 bases and J dropped 1 base, with 9 bases sitting between them.

V usage is TRBV27 and J usage is TRBJ1-2, with no clear D. The CDR3 extends over 14 amino acids. CDR1 and CDR2 from the germline V gene are MNHEY and SMNVEV (reference sequence). The V and J ends lost 3 bases and 4 bases respectively, with 12 bases between them. CDR3 in amino acids: CASSLLGSGYGYTF. The CDR3 coding sequence is TGTGCCAGCAGTTTGTTGGGTTCAGGCTATGGCTACACCTTC.